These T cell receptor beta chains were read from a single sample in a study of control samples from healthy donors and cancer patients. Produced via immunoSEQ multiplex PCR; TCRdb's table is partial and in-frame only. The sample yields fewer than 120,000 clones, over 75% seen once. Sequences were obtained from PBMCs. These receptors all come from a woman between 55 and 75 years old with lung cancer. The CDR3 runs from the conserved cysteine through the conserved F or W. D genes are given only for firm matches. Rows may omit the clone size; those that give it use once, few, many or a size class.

TGCGCCAGCAGCCAAGACAGTCGGGGTGAAAAACTGTTTTTT,CASSQDSRGEKLFF,TRBJ1-4,TRBV4-3,.,.
TGTGCCAGCAGTTTACTGGTCGCGGGGGCCCGGGAGGCTTTCTTT,CASSLLVAGAREAFF,TRBJ1-1,TRBV28,.,.
TGTGCCAGCAGTCCCGACAGGGCGGGGGAACCCCAGCATTTT,CASSPDRAGEPQHF,TRBJ1-5,TRBV2,TRBD1,few
TGTGCCAGCAGCCAAGTTTTTATGAATTTTGGCTACACCTTC,CASSQVFMNFGYTF,TRBJ1-2,TRBV3-1/TRBV3-2,.,.
TGCAGCGCCGGGGACAGCCCTAATGAAAAACTGTTTTTT,CSAGDSPNEKLFF,TRBJ1-4,TRBV29-1,TRBD1,.
TGTGCCAGCAGTTACTCAGGCGGGAGAGATTACGAGCAGTACTTC,CASSYSGGRDYEQYF,TRBJ2-7,TRBV6-5,TRBD2,.
TGTGCCAGCAGTGATACTCGGACTATTAATGAAAAACTGTTTTTT,CASSDTRTINEKLFF,TRBJ1-4,TRBV25-1,.,.
TGTGCCAGCAGTTCGGGACTAGCGGGGGGGCCGAATGAGCAGTTCTTC,CASSSGLAGGPNEQFF,TRBJ2-1,TRBV6-5,TRBD2,.
TGTGCCAGCAGGGACCTCAGGGGGGACTATGGGGCCAACGTCCTGACTTTC,CASRDLRGDYGANVLTF,TRBJ2-6,TRBV7-9,.,.
TGTGCCAGCAGCCTGAACCAAGAGACCCAGTACTTC,CASSLNQETQYF,TRBJ2-5,TRBV5-8,.,.
TGTGCCAGCAGGCAGGGAGCTGGAAACACCATATATTTT,CASRQGAGNTIYF,TRBJ1-3,TRBV2,.,.